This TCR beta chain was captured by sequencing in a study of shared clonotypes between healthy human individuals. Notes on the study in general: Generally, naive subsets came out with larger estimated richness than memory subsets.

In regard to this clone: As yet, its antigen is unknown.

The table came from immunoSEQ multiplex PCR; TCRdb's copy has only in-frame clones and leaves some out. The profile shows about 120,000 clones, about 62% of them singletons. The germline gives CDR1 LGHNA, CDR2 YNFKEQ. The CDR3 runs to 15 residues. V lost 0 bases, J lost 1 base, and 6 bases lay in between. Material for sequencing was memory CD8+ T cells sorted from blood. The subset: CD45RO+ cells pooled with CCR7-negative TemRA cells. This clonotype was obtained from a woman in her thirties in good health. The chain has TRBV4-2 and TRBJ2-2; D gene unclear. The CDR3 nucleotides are TGTGCCAGCAGCCAAGAGCGAGAGAACACCGGGGAGCTGTTTTTT. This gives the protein CASSQERENTGELFF.